The present TCR beta chain was sequenced within a study of T cell responses to AZD1222 COVID-19 vaccine. Clones were read by immunoSEQ multiplex PCR, and TCRdb kept only the in-frame ones, dropping some. The profile shows more than 110,000 clones, over 85% of them singletons. Germline V CDR1 and CDR2: SNHLY, FYNNEI. The CDR3 totals 13 residues. The V end lost 3 bases, the J end lost 4 bases, and 9 bases lay between the germline ends. This sequence was found in an adult in good health. This sample comprised peripheral blood, obtained on day 0 of AZD1222 vaccination. This rearrangement joins TRBV2 to TRBJ1-1; D remains ambiguous. The CDR3 is CASSEMRGTEAFF. DNA for the CDR3: TGTGCCAGCAGTGAGATGCGGGGCACTGAAGCTTTCTTT.